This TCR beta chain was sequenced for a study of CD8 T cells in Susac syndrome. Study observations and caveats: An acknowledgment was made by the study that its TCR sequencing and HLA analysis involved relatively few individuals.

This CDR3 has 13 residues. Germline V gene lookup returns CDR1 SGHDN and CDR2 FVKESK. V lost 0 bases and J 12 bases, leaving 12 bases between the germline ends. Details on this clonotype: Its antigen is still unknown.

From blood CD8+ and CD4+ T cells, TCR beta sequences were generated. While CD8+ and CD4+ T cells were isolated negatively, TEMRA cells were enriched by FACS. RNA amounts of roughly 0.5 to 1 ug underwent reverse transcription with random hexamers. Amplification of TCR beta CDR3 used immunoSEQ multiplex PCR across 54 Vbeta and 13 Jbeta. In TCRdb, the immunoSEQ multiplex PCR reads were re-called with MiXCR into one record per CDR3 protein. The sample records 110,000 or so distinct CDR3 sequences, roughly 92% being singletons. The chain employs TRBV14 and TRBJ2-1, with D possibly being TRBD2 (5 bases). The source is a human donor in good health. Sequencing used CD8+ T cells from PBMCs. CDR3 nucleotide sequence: TGTGCCAGCAGCCAAGAAGGGCGGGCGCGGCAGTTCTTC. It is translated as CASSQEGRARQFF.